A single sample gave rise to the 27 T cell receptor beta chains below, sequenced in a study of blood T cell repertoires in COVID-19. Assay: immunoSEQ multiplex PCR; the TCRdb copy retains only in-frame clones and omits some. The repertoire holds 310,000 or so clones, with approximately 90% as singletons. Sequenced material: PBMCs or T cells enriched from blood (not recorded which). Source of these receptors: a woman between 25 and 40 years old who had recovered from COVID-19.

V and J are TRBV18 and TRBJ1-1; D ambiguous. This CDR3 comprises 13 residues. Deletions cut 2 bases from V and 1 base from J, with 5 bases between. In germline, CDR1 is KGHSH, CDR2 LQKENI. CDR3 in amino acids: CASSPTRNTEAFF. In DNA, the CDR3 is TGTGCCAGCTCACCAACCAGGAACACTGAAGCTTTCTTT.

This sequence joins TRBV11-2 and TRBJ2-3; 12 bases map to TRBD2. CDR1 is SGHAT and CDR2 is FQNNGV in the germline V gene. CDR3 length equals 17 residues. With 5 bases clipped from V and 0 bases from J, the junction kept 6 bases outside the gene matches. The CDR3 nucleotides are TGTGCCAGCAGCATCGCTAGCGGGGGGGTGAGCACAGATACGCAGTATTTT. As protein: CASSIASGGVSTDTQYF.

CDR3 sequence (DNA): TGTGCCAGCAGTTTAAACAGGGTATGGAACACTGAAGCTTTCTTT. Residues: CASSLNRVWNTEAFF. The chain couples TRBV27 to TRBJ1-1; weak D call: TRBD1 (6 bases). This CDR3 is 15 amino acids long. Germline V gene sequence: CDR1 MNHEY, CDR2 SMNVEV (reference sequence). Trimming cost V 2 bases and J 1 base, with 11 bases left between them.

The chain employs TRBV18 and TRBJ1-2; tentative D call: TRBD1 (6 bases). Trimming stripped 1 base from V and 2 bases from J, with 11 bases between. The CDR3 has 15 residues. Germline loops: CDR1 KGHSH, CDR2 LQKENI. The CDR3 sequence: CASSPLDRTNYGYTF. In DNA form, the CDR3 reads TGTGCCAGCTCACCACTCGACAGGACCAACTATGGCTACACCTTC.

The chain uses TRBV27 and TRBJ1-2; tentative D call: TRBD1 (6 bases). This CDR3 has 12 amino acids. The V and J ends lost 5 bases and 8 bases respectively, with 12 bases between them. Germline CDR1 reads MNHEY; CDR2 reads SMNVEV (reference sequence). The DNA for the CDR3 is TGTGCCAGCAGTCCAACCAGGGGAGGCTACACCTTC. Amino acids: CASSPTRGGYTF.

As to this clone: The same CDR3 is also encoded by other DNA sequences in this sample. The chain has TRBV18 and TRBJ1-1, with D hard to call. The CDR3 is made up of 14 amino acids. V gave up 2 bases and J gave up 4 bases, with 11 bases separating them. Germline V gene data show CDR1 as KGHSH and CDR2 as LQKENI. The CDR3 spells CASSPLPGSTEAFF. The DNA for the CDR3 is TGTGCCAGCTCACCATTACCGGGAAGCACTGAAGCTTTCTTT. The full variable domain, rest sourced from reference TRBV18 and TRBJ1-1, is NAGVMQNPRHLVRRRGQEARLRCSPMKGHSHVYWYRQLPEEGLKFMVYLQKENIIDESGMPKERFSAEFPKEGPSILRIQQVVRGDSAAYFCASSPLPGSTEAFFGQGTRLTVV.

The rearrangement links TRBV5-1 to TRBJ2-3; 10 nucleotides match TRBD2. CDR1 is SGHRS, CDR2 YFSETQ, per germline. V dropped 1 base and J dropped 3; count of bases not matched to a gene: 5. The CDR3 extends over 16 amino acids. The CDR3 reads CASSLSSGGWTDTQYF. CDR3 nucleotides: TGCGCCAGCAGCTTGTCTAGCGGGGGTTGGACAGATACGCAGTATTTT.

V is TRBV12-3 or TRBV12-4 and J is TRBJ2-3; 8 bases match TRBD2. The CDR3 covers 12 residues. Losses at the gene ends were 10 bases for V and 2 bases for J; bases not matched to a gene: 2. The CDR3 DNA reads as TGTGCCACCGGGGGGGTCACAGATACGCAGTATTTT. This codes for CATGGVTDTQYF.

This sequence joins TRBV2 and TRBJ1-4; the D gene is possibly TRBD1 (5 bases). The germline V gene encodes CDR1 SNHLY and CDR2 FYNNEI. The CDR3 loop spans 13 amino acids. The germline V and J ends were trimmed by 10 bases and 5 bases, with 14 bases remaining between them. In DNA form, the CDR3 reads TGTGCCACCCAGGGCAGGGTGAATGAAAAACTGTTTTTT. Protein sequence: CATQGRVNEKLFF.

V gene TRBV29-1 combines with J gene TRBJ1-1; D gene unclear. CDR1 and CDR2 from the germline V gene are SQVTM and ANQGSEA. Trimming took 4 bases from V and 1 from J, leaving 10 bases between them. This CDR3 region has 13 residues. The CDR3 loop reads CSVGVTQNTEAFF. For the CDR3, the DNA is TGCAGCGTTGGTGTGACACAGAACACTGAAGCTTTCTTT. The whole variable domain, filled in from reference TRBV29-1 and TRBJ1-1, reads SAVISQKPSRDICQRGTSLTIQCQVDSQVTMMFWYRQQPGQSLTLIATANQGSEATYESGFVIDKFPISRPNLTFSTLTVSNMSPEDSSIYLCSVGVTQNTEAFFGQGTRLTVV.

The rearrangement links TRBV3-1 (or the pseudogene TRBV3-2) to TRBJ2-5; the match to TRBD2 covers 13 bases. The CDR3 has 16 residues. Trimming at V came to 1 base and at J to 5 bases, leaving 4 bases not matched to a gene. In germline, CDR1 is LGHDT, CDR2 YNNKEL (reference sequence). For the CDR3, the DNA is TGTGCCAGCAGCCAAGGGACTAGCGGGGGATGGGAGACCCAGTACTTC. As protein: CASSQGTSGGWETQYF.

This chain links TRBV19 with TRBJ2-1; D possibly corresponds to TRBD1 (5 bases). Germline V CDR1 and CDR2: LNHDA, SQIVND (reference sequence). The V end lost 4 bases, the J end lost 5 bases, and 12 bases lay between the germline ends. This CDR3 is 14 amino acids long. The CDR3 region has the DNA TGTGCCAGTAGTAAGGGGCTAGAGAACAATGAGCAGTTCTTC. Translation gives CASSKGLENNEQFF.

The V gene is TRBV19, the J gene TRBJ2-3; D might be TRBD2 (6 bases). The V gene's germline CDR1 is LNHDA and CDR2 SQIVND (reference sequence). CDR3 size: 14 residues. The V gene lost 9 bases and the J gene lost 2 bases, with 15 bases spanning the gap. DNA of the CDR3: TGTGCCAGCCGGACTTCGGGAGCCACAGATACGCAGTATTTT. It translates to CASRTSGATDTQYF.

The chain has TRBV7-2 and TRBJ1-2; D ambiguous. Between the trimmed V and J ends, which lost 1 base and 5 bases, there was a span of 8 bases. In germline, CDR1 is SGHTA, CDR2 FQGNSA. This CDR3 spans 13 amino acids. CDR3: CASSLVLGYGYTF. The CDR3 DNA is TGTGCCAGCAGCTTAGTACTAGGATATGGCTACACCTTC.

This chain links TRBV12-3 or TRBV12-4 with TRBJ1-2; D unresolved. Deletions cut 5 bases from V and 8 bases from J, with 9 bases between. This CDR3 has 11 amino acids. The CDR3 loop reads CASSTRGGYTF. As DNA, the CDR3 is TGTGCCAGCAGTACCCGTGGCGGCTACACCTTC.

Remarks on this clone: Different DNA sequences within this sample yield the same CDR3. In DNA form, the CDR3 reads TGTGCCAGCTCACCGGGACAGGGGGCTGGGAATGAGCAGTTCTTC. Translated, it gives CASSPGQGAGNEQFF. This chain links TRBV18 with TRBJ2-1; TRBD1 aligns across 12 bases. Germline loops: CDR1 KGHSH, CDR2 LQKENI. CDR3 size: 15 residues. J lost 7 bases, V lost 3 bases, and 4 bases had no gene match.

The chain recombines TRBV29-1 with TRBJ1-1; D not resolved. This CDR3 has 13 amino acids. Germline V CDR1 and CDR2: SQVTM, ANQGSEA. V was shortened by 6 bases and J by 0 bases, with 11 bases between the two germline ends. The CDR3 loop reads CSVLVDLNTEAFF. The CDR3 DNA is TGCAGCGTCCTGGTAGACTTGAACACTGAAGCTTTCTTT.

J is TRBJ1-1 and V is TRBV9; perhaps TRBD1 as D (5 bases). In germline, CDR1 is SGDLS, CDR2 YYNGEE. V lost 4 bases to trimming and J lost 1 base, with 14 bases between them. CDR3 size: 15 residues. CDR3 nucleotides: TGTGCCAGCAGCCTCCAAGGGGCTGGGAACACTGAAGCTTTCTTT. Amino acids: CASSLQGAGNTEAFF. The full variable domain, in which reference TRBV9 and TRBJ1-1 provide the parts outside the CDR3, is DSGVTQTPKHLITATGQRVTLRCSPRSGDLSVYWYQQSLDQGLQFLIQYYNGEERAKGNILERFSAQQFPDLHSELNLSSLELGDSALYFCASSLQGAGNTEAFFGQGTRLTVV.

The chain combines TRBV19 with TRBJ1-3; 7 bases fit TRBD1. This CDR3 is 15 amino acids long. The V gene end was trimmed by 3 bases and the J gene end by 4 bases; junction bases not matched to a gene: 6. Germline V gene data show CDR1 as LNHDA and CDR2 as SQIVND (reference sequence). Here the CDR3 reads CASSIPDRWGNTIYF. In DNA form, the CDR3 reads TGTGCCAGTAGTATCCCGGACAGGTGGGGAAACACCATATATTTT.

This chain uses TRBV12-5 with TRBJ2-7; TRBD1 aligns across 7 bases. The CDR3 spans 14 residues. V trimming: 0 bases; J trimming: 6 bases; junction bases outside the gene matches: 5. Germline CDR1 and CDR2: LGHNT and FRNRAP. Here the CDR3 DNA reads TGTGCTAGTGGTTTGGTAAAGGGGGCGGGCGAGCAGTACTTC. It codes for CASGLVKGAGEQYF.

The chain recombines TRBV18 with TRBJ1-2; D gene ambiguous. The length of the CDR3 is 13 residues. The V gene lost 1 base and the J gene lost 4 bases, with 7 bases spanning the gap. The germline CDR1 and CDR2 sequences are KGHSH and LQKENI. CDR3 sequence: CASSPQRVYGYTF. Here the CDR3 DNA reads TGTGCCAGCTCACCACAGAGAGTCTATGGCTACACCTTC.

The V gene is TRBV5-6, the J gene TRBJ2-5, with TRBD1 matching over 7 bases. The CDR3 length is 16 residues. Germline V gives CDR1 SGHDT, CDR2 YYEEEE. V gave up 2 bases and J gave up 2 bases; unmatched junction bases: 9. CDR3 sequence reads: CASSLGVGQAQETQYF. CDR3 coding DNA: TGTGCCAGCAGCTTAGGCGTTGGACAGGCGCAAGAGACCCAGTACTTC.

Note on this clone: The junction and the germline gene differ at one end; a read error may be behind it. The rearrangement uses TRBV5-1 and TRBJ1-2, with a tentative D call TRBD1 (5 bases). CDR3 length: 15 residues. Germline V gives CDR1 SGHRS, CDR2 YFSETQ. This chain's CDR3 is CASSLSGVGDYGYTF. Written as DNA, the CDR3 is TGCGCCAGCAGCTTGAGTGGCGTTGGGGACTACGGCTACACCTTC.

The chain combines TRBV7-8 with TRBJ1-2; 8 nucleotides match TRBD1. The CDR3 runs to 14 residues. Germline-derived CDR1 and CDR2 are SGHVS and FQNEAQ. Trimming at V came to 5 bases and at J to 7 bases, leaving 9 bases not matched to a gene. The CDR3 bases are TGTGCCAGCAGCCTCTCCCAGGGGGCCGTTGGCTACACCTTC. This codes for CASSLSQGAVGYTF.

The chain has TRBV11-1 and TRBJ2-7, with 10 bases identical to TRBD2. With 4 bases clipped from V and 0 bases from J, the junction kept 6 bases outside the gene matches. From germline, CDR1 is SGHAT and CDR2 FQDESV (reference sequence). There are 16 residues in the CDR3. This chain's CDR3 is CASSSLAGGSSYEQYF. The CDR3 DNA reads TGTGCCAGCAGCTCTTTAGCGGGGGGAAGCTCCTACGAGCAGTACTTC.

The genes are TRBV27 and TRBJ2-3; D is perhaps TRBD1 (6 bases). The V and J ends lost 3 bases and 1 base respectively, with 11 bases between them. The CDR3 extends over 15 amino acids. Germline V lookup: CDR1 MNHEY, CDR2 SMNVEV (reference sequence). This chain's CDR3 is CASSFGQRGTDTQYF. Here the CDR3 DNA reads TGTGCCAGCAGTTTCGGACAGAGGGGCACAGATACGCAGTATTTT.

There are a few counts of this clone. Other nucleotide sequences in the sample specify the same CDR3. The chain has TRBV9 and TRBJ2-2; D uncertain. Germline CDR1 reads SGDLS; CDR2 reads YYNGEE. Trimming removed 0 bases from V and 7 bases from J, with 4 bases in between. This CDR3 spans 12 amino acids. The CDR3 nucleotides read TGTGCCAGCAGCGTAGGCGGCGGGGAGCTGTTTTTT. Residues: CASSVGGGELFF.